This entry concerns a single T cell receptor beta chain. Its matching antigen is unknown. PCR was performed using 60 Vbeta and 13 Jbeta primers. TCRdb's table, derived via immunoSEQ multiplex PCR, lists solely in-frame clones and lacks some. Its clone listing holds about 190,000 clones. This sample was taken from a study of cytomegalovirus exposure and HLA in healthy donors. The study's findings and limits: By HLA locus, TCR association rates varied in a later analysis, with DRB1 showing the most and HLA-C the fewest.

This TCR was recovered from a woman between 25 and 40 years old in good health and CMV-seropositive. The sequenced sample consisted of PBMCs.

The CDR3 loop is CASSRQQGNTEAFF. The CDR3 DNA follows: TGTGCCAGCAGCCGCCAACAGGGGAACACTGAAGCTTTCTTT. The chain is built from TRBV5-4 and TRBJ1-1; tentatively, D is TRBD1 (6 bases). The CDR3 has 14 amino acids. CDR1 is SGHNT and CDR2 is YYREEE in the germline V gene (reference sequence). V lost 4 bases, J lost 1 base, and 11 bases lay in between.